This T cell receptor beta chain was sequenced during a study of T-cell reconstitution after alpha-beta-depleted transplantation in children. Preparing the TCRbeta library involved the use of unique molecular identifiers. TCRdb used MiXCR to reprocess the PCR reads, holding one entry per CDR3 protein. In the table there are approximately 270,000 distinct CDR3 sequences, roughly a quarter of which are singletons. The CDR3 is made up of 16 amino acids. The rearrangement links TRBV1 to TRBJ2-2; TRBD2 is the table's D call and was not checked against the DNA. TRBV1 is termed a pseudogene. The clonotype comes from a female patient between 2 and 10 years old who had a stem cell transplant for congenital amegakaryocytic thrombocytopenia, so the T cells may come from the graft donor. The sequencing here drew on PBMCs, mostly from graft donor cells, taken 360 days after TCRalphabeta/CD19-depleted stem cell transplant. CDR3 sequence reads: CTSSQIAGSNTGELFF. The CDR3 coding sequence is TGCACCAGCAGCCAGATAGCGGGGTCGAACACCGGGGAGCTGTTTTTT.